Many counts were recorded for the clone carrying this TCR beta chain. There were TCR beta CDR3 regions amplified from RNA transcripts. Carried out on the TCR CDR3, a first-round RT-PCR used the HTBI primer set. Via MiXCR, TCRdb re-called the multiplex PCR reads, giving one row per CDR3 protein. The sample records under 550,000 distinct CDR3 sequences, about 13% being singletons. The junction had 13 bases not matched to a gene; V was cut back by 7 bases and J by 8 bases. Germline V CDR1 and CDR2: MDHEN, SYDVKM. This CDR3 is 15 amino acids long. The data derive from a study of T cells in Graves' hyperthyroidism and ophthalmopathy. Exclusion of patients followed from uncontrolled infection, other autoimmune disease, pregnancy or lactation. Orbital computed tomography and thyroid ultrasound, together with serum TRAb and thyroxine and clinical symptoms, were used for diagnoses.

The chain combines TRBV28 with TRBJ2-1; 8 bases fit TRBD2. The clonotype comes from a woman younger than 30 with Graves' hyperthyroidism. Sequencing used blood. The CDR3 DNA follows: TGTGCCAGCACCCCCTGGGGCGGGAGGTGGTATGAGCAGTTCTTC. Translating it yields CASTPWGGRWYEQFF.